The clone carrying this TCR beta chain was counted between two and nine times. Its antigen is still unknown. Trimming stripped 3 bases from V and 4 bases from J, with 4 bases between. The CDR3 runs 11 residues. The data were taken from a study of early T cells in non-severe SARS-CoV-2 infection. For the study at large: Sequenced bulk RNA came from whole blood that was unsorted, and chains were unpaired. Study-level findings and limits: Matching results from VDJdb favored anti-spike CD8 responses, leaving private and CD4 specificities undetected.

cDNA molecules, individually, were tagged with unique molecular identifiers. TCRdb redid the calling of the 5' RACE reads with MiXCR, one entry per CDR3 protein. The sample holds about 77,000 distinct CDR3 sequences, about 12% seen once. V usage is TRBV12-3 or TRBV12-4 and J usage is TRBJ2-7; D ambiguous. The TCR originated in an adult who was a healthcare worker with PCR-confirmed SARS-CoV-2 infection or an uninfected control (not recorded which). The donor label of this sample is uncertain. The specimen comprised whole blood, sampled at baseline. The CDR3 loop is CASSFGYEQYF. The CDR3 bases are TGTGCCAGCAGTTTTGGTTACGAGCAGTACTTC.